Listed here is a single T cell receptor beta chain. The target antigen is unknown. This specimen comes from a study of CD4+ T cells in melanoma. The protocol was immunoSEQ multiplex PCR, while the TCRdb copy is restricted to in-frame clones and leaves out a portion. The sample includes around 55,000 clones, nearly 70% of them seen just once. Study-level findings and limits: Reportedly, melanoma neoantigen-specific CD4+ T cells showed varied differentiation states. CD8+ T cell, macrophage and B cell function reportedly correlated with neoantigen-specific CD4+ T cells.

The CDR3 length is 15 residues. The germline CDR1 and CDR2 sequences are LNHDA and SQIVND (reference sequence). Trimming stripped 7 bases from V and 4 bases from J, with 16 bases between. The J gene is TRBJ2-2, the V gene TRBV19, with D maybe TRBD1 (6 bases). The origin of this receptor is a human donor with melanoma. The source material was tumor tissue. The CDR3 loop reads CASMSRQVITGELFF. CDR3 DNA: TGTGCCAGTATGTCACGACAGGTTATCACCGGGGAGCTGTTTTTT.